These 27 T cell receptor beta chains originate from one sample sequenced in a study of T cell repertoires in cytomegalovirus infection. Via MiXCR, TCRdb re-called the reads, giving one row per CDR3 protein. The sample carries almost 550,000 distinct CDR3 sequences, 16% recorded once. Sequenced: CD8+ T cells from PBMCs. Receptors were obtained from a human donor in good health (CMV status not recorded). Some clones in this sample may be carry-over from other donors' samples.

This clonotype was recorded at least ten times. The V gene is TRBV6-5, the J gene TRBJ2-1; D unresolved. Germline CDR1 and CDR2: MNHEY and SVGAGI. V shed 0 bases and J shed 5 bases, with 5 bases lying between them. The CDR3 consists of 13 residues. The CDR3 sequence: CASSYSNDNEQFF. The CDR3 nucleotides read TGTGCCAGCAGTTACTCGAATGACAATGAGCAGTTCTTC.

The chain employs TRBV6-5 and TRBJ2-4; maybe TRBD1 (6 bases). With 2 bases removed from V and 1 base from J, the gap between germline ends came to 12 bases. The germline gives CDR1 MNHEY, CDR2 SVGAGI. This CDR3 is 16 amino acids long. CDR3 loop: CASSYERGTAKNIQYF. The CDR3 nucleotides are TGTGCCAGCAGTTACGAGAGGGGGACGGCCAAAAACATTCAGTACTTC.

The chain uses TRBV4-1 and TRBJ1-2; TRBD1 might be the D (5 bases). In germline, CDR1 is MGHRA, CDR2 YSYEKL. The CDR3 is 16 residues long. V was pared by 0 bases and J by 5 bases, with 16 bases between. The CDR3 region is CASSQDSRLGEYGYTF. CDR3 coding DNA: TGCGCCAGCAGCCAAGATTCCAGGCTAGGGGAATATGGCTACACCTTC.

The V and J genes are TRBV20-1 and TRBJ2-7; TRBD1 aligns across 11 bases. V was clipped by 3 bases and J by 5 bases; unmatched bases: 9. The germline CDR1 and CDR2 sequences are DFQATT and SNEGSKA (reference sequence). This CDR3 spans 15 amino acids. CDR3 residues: CSAREVGQGANEQYF. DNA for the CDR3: TGCAGTGCTAGGGAAGTTGGACAGGGGGCTAACGAGCAGTACTTC.

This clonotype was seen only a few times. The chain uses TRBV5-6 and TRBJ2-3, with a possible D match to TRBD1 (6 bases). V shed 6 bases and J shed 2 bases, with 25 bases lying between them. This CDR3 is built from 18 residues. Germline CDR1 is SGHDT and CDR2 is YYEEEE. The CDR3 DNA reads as TGTGCCAGCACCCGAGGGACACGGGTAAGGGCGATCACAGATACGCAGTATTTT. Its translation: CASTRGTRVRAITDTQYF.

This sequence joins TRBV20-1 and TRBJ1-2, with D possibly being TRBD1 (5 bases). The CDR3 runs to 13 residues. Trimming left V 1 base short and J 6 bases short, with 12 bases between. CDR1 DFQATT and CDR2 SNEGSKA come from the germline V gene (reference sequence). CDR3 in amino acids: CSARARENNGYTF. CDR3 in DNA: TGCAGTGCTAGAGCCAGGGAGAATAATGGCTACACCTTC.

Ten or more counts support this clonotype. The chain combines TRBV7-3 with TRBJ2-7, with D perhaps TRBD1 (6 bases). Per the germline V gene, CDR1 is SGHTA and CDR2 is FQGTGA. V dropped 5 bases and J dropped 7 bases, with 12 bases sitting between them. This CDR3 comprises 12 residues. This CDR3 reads CASSAPGQEQYF. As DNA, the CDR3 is TGTGCCAGCAGCGCACCGGGACAAGAGCAGTACTTC.

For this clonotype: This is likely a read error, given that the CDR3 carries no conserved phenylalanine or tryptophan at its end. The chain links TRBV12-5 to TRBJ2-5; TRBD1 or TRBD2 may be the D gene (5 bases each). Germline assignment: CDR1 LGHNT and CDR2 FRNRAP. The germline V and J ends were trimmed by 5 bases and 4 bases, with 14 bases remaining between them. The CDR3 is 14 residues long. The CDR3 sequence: CASGLSRDAETQYL. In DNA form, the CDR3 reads TGTGCTAGTGGTCTCTCCCGGGACGCAGAGACCCAGTACCTC.

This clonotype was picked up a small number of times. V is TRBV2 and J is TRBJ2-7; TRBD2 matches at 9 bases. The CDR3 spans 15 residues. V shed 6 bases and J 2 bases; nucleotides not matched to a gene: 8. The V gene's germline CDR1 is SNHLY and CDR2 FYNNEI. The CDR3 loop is CASSAAGGRTYEQYF. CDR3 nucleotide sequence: TGTGCCAGCAGCGCAGCGGGAGGCCGCACCTACGAGCAGTACTTC.

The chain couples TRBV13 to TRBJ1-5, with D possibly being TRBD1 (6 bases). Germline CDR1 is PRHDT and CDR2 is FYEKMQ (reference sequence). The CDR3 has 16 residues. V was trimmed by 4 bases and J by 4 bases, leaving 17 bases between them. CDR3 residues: CASSYQGRGANQPQHF. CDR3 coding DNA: TGTGCCAGCAGCTACCAGGGACGGGGGGCAAATCAGCCCCAGCATTTT.

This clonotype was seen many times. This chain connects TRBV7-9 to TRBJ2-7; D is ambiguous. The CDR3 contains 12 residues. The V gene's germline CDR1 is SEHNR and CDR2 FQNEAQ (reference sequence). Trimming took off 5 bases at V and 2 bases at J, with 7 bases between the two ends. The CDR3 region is CASSDSPYEQYF. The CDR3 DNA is TGTGCCAGCAGCGACTCGCCCTACGAGCAGTACTTC.

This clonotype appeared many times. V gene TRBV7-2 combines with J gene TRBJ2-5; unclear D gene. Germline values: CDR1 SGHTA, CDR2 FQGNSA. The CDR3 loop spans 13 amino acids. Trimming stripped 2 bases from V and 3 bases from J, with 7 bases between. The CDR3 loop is CASSLNREETQYF. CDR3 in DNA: TGTGCCAGCAGCTTAAATAGGGAAGAGACCCAGTACTTC.

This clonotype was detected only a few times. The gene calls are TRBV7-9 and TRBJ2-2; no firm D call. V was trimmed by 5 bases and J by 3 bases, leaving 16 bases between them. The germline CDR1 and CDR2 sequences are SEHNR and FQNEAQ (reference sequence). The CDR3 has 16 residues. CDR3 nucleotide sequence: TGTGCCAGCAGCCAAGGGTCCTTCCGATACACCGGGGAGCTGTTTTTT. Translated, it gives CASSQGSFRYTGELFF.

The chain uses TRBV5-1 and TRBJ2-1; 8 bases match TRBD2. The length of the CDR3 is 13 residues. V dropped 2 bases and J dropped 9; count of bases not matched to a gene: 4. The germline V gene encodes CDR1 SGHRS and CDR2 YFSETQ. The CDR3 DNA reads TGCGCCAGCAGCTTCGCGGGAGGTAGTGAGCAGTTCTTC. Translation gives CASSFAGGSEQFF.

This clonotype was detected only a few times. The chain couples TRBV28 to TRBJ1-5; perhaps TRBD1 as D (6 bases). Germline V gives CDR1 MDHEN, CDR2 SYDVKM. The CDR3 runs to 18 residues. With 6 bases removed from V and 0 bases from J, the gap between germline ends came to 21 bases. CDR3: CASSPPGGGVFSNQPQHF. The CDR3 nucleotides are TGTGCCAGCAGCCCCCCTGGTGGGGGCGTATTTAGCAATCAGCCCCAGCATTTT.

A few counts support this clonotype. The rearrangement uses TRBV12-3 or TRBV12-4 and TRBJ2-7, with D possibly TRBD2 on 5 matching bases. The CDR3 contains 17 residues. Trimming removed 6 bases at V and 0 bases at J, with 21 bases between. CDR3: CASSPTFLRADSYEQYF. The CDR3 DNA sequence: TGTGCCAGCAGCCCCACGTTTTTGCGGGCCGACTCCTACGAGCAGTACTTC.

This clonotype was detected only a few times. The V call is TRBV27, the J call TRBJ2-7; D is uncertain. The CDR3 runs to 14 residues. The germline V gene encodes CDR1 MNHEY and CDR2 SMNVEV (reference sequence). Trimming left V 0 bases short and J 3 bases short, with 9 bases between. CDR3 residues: CASSLSKGYYEQYF. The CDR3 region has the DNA TGTGCCAGCAGTTTATCGAAGGGCTACTACGAGCAGTACTTC.

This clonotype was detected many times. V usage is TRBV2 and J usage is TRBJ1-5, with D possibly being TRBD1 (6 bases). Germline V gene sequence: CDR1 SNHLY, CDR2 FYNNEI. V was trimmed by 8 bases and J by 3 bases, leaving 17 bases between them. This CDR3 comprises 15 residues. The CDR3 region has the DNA TGTGCCAGCGAGCCCCCAGGGGATACCAATCAGCCCCAGCATTTT. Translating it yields CASEPPGDTNQPQHF.

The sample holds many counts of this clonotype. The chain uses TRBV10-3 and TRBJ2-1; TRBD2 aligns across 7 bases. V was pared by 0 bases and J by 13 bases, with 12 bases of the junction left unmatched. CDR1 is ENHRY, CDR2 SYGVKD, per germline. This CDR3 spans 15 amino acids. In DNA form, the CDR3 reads TGTGCCATCAGTGAGTCGAAATCCGGGAGGCCCCTACAGTTCTTC. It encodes CAISESKSGRPLQFF.

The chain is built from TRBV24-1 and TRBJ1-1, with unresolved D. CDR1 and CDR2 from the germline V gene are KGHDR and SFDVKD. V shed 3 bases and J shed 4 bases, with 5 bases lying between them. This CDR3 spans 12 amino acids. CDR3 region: CATSDMRTEAFF. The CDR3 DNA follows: TGTGCCACCAGTGATATGCGCACTGAAGCTTTCTTT.

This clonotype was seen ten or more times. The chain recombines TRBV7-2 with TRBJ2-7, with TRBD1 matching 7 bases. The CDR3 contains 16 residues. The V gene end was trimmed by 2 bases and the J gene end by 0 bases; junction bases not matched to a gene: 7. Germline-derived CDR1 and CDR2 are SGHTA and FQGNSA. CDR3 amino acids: CASSLPPTGSSYEQYF. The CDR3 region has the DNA TGTGCCAGCAGCTTACCCCCGACAGGGAGCTCCTACGAGCAGTACTTC.

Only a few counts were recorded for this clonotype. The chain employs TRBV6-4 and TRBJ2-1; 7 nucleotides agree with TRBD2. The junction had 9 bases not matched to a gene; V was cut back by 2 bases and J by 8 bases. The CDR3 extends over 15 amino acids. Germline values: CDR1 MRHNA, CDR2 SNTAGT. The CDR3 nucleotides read TGTGCCAGCAGTGACCGCCAGACTAGCCGCGATGAGCAGTTCTTC. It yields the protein CASSDRQTSRDEQFF.

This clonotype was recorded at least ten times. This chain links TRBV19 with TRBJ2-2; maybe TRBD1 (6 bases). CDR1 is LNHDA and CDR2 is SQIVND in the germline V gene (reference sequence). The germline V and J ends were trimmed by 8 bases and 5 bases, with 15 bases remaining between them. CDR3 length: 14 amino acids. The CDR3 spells CASLDSVGTGELFF. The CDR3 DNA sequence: TGTGCCAGTTTGGACAGCGTGGGGACCGGGGAGCTGTTTTTT.

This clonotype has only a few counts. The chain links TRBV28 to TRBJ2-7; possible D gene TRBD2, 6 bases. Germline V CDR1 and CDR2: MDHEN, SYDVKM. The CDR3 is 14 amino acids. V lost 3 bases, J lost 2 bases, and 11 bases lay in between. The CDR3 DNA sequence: TGTGCCAGCAGTTTCGGCGGGGATACCTACGAGCAGTACTTC. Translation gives CASSFGGDTYEQYF.

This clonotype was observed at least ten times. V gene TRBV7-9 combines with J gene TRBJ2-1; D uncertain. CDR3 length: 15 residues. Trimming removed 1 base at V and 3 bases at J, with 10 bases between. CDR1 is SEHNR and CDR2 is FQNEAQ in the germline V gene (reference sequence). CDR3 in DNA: TGTGCCAGCAGCTTAGTCGATAACGGCTACAATGAGCAGTTCTTC. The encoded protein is CASSLVDNGYNEQFF. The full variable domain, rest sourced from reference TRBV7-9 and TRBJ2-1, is DTGVSQNPRHKITKRGQNVTFRCDPISEHNRLYWYRQTLGQGPEFLTYFQNEAQLEKSRLLSDRFSAERPKGSFSTLEIQRTEQGDSAMYLCASSLVDNGYNEQFFGPGTRLTVL.

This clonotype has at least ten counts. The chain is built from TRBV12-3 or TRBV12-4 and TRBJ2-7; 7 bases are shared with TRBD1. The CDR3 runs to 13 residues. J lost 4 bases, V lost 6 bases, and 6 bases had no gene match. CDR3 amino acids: CASRPRDSYEQYF. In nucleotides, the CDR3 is TGTGCCAGCAGACCTCGGGACAGTTACGAGCAGTACTTC.

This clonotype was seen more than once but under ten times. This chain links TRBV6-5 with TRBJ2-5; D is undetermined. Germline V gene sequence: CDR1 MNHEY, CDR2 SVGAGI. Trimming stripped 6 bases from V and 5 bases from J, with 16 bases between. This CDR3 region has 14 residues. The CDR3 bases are TGTGCCAGCAGGATCCGAGCCTTATGGGAGACCCAGTACTTC. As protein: CASRIRALWETQYF.